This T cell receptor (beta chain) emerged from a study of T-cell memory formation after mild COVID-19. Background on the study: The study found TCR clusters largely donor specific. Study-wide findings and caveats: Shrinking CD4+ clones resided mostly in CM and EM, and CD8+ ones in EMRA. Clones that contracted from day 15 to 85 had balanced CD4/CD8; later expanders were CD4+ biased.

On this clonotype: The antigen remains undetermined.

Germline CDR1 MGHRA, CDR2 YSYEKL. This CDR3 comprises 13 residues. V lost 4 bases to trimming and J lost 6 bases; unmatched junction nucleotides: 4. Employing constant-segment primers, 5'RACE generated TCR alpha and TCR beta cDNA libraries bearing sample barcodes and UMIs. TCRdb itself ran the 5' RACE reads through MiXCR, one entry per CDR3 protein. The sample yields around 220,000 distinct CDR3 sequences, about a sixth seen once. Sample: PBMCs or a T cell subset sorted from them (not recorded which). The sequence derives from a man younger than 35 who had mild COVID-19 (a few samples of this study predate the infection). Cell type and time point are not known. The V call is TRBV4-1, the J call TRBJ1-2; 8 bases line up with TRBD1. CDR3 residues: CASSPGGGNGYTF. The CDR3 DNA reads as TGCGCCAGCAGCCCAGGGGGCGGGAATGGCTACACCTTC.